Listed below are T cell receptor beta chains from one sample, sequenced in a study of cytomegalovirus exposure and HLA in healthy donors. TCRdb's copy holds only in-frame clones and misses some; the assay was immunoSEQ multiplex PCR. The table records a few hundred thousand clones, 70% to 90% of them present only once. Input material: PBMCs. The receptors derive from a man aged 25 to 40 in good health and CMV-seronegative. The CDR3 runs from the conserved cysteine through the conserved F or W. The D gene is left open where the match is weak. Size tells how often a clone was seen (once, few, many) or the class of an expanded clone, and some rows leave it out.

clone size	V gene	J gene	D gene	CDR3 protein	CDR3 DNA
-	TRBV6-1	TRBJ1-4	-	CASSEREREKLFF	TGTGCCAGCAGTGAACGGGAACGTGAAAAACTGTTTTTT
-	TRBV9	TRBJ1-5	TRBD1	CASSAKRGPIYQPQHF	TGTGCCAGCAGCGCAAAAAGGGGGCCCATTTATCAGCCCCAGCATTTT
-	TRBV7-9	TRBJ1-3	-	CASSLEAGSGNTIYF	TGTGCCAGCAGCTTAGAGGCAGGATCTGGAAACACCATATATTTT
-	TRBV9	TRBJ1-4	TRBD1	CASSEGQGDLDEKLFF	TGTGCCAGCAGCGAGGGACAGGGGGATTTGGATGAAAAACTGTTTTTT
-	TRBV5-1	TRBJ2-5	-	CASSYEGLVQETQYF	TGCGCCAGCAGCTACGAAGGCCTAGTCCAAGAGACCCAGTACTTC
-	TRBV7-2	TRBJ2-3	-	CASSFTLTDTQYF	TGTGCCAGCAGCTTCACCCTAACAGATACGCAGTATTTT
-	TRBV10-1	TRBJ2-7	TRBD2	CATGLMVTSGHYEQYF	TGCGCCACTGGCCTAATGGTGACTAGCGGACATTACGAGCAGTACTTC
-	TRBV7-9	TRBJ1-1	-	CASSLVRNTEAFF	TGTGCCAGCAGCTTAGTCAGGAACACTGAAGCTTTCTTT
-	TRBV7-9	TRBJ2-5	-	CASSSYQETQYF	TGTGCCAGCAGCTCTTATCAAGAGACCCAGTACTTC
-	TRBV7-9	TRBJ2-2	TRBD2	CAGASGLNTGELFF	TGTGCCGGCGCCTCGGGACTAAACACCGGGGAGCTGTTTTTT
-	TRBV7-2	TRBJ2-3	-	CASSPDRRTYTQYF	TGTGCCAGCAGTCCGGACAGACGCACATATACGCAGTATTTT
-	TRBV6-6	TRBJ1-3	-	CASVTLDSSGNTIYF	TGTGCCAGTGTTACCCTGGACAGCTCTGGAAACACCATATATTTT
-	TRBV11-3	TRBJ2-5	TRBD2	CASSLVLAGGQETQYF	TGTGCCAGCAGCTTAGTCCTAGCGGGGGGCCAAGAGACCCAGTACTTC
few	TRBV6-5	TRBJ1-2	TRBD1	CASSEGTGLYGYTF	TGTGCCAGCAGTGAGGGGACAGGGTTATATGGCTACACCTTC
-	TRBV28	TRBJ1-6	TRBD1	CASSPGTGVYNSPLHF	TGTGCCAGCAGTCCCGGGACAGGGGTTTATAATTCACCCCTCCACTTT
-	TRBV19	TRBJ2-4	-	CASSIGRGIGNIQYF	TGTGCCAGTAGTATAGGCAGGGGAATTGGAAACATTCAGTACTTC
-	TRBV19	TRBJ1-1	-	CASSIRQASEAFF	TGTGCCAGTAGTATCAGGCAGGCCTCTGAAGCTTTCTTT
-	TRBV6-1	TRBJ1-2	-	CASSVLLLSGTNYGYTF	TGTGCCAGCAGTGTCCTTCTATTATCCGGGACTAACTATGGCTACACCTTC
-	TRBV7-2	TRBJ2-5	TRBD2	CASSLNGGGLQETQYF	TGTGCCAGCAGCTTAAATGGCGGGGGGCTCCAAGAGACCCAGTACTTC
-	TRBV5-1	TRBJ2-4	TRBD1	CASSLRTSGTADLAKNIQYF	TGCGCCAGCAGCTTGAGAACCTCCGGGACAGCCGATCTAGCCAAAAACATTCAGTACTTC
-	TRBV29-1	TRBJ2-1	TRBD2	CSVIRGGSYNEQFF	TGCAGCGTTATACGCGGGGGGTCCTACAATGAGCAGTTCTTC
-	TRBV28	TRBJ1-2	TRBD1	CASRTGVVYGYTF	TGTGCCAGCAGGACAGGGGTGGTCTATGGCTACACCTTC
-	TRBV28	TRBJ2-1	TRBD2	CASSLHPPGLGTEQFF	TGTGCCAGCAGTTTACACCCGCCGGGACTAGGCACTGAGCAGTTCTTC
-	TRBV7-9	TRBJ2-7	-	CASSFETGLDEQYF	TGTGCCAGCAGCTTCGAGACAGGATTAGACGAGCAGTACTTC
-	TRBV2	TRBJ2-7	TRBD2	CASSEKPGLAAISYEQYF	TGTGCCAGCAGTGAGAAACCGGGACTAGCGGCTATAAGCTACGAGCAGTACTTC
-	TRBV2	TRBJ2-2	TRBD1	CASSKGQGETGELFF	TGTGCCAGCAGTAAGGGACAGGGGGAGACCGGGGAGCTGTTTTTT